Listed below are T cell receptor beta chains from one sample, sequenced in a study of type 1 regulatory T cells. No antigen has been assigned to these receptors. TCRdb re-called the reads with MiXCR, one entry per CDR3 protein. The repertoire holds some 71,000 distinct CDR3 sequences, with about 20% as singletons. The sequenced sample was cultured type 1 regulatory T (Tr1) cells, either the whole culture or a sorted fraction (not recorded which). Every receptor here comes from a human donor in good health. Both conserved end residues are part of each CDR3. D genes are given only for firm matches. Not every row has a clone size; where given, it reads once, few, many or a size class.

>TRBV27|NA|TRBJ2-3|few
TGTGCCAGCAGTCCCGGCACAGATACGCAGTATTTT
CASSPGTDTQYF
>TRBV11-2|TRBD2|TRBJ2-3|NA
TGTGCCAGCAGCCCGGGGGGACTAGCGGCAGATACGCAGTATTTT
CASSPGGLAADTQYF
>TRBV10-3|NA|TRBJ2-7|few
TGTGCCATCAGTGAGTCAGGCAGGGACGAGCAGTACTTC
CAISESGRDEQYF
>TRBV12-3/TRBV12-4|NA|TRBJ1-2|many
TGTGCCAGCAGTTTACTAGCGTCAGGTCTGAGGGGCTACACCTTC
CASSLLASGLRGYTF
>TRBV2|NA|TRBJ1-2|many
TGTGCCAGCAGTGAAACAGGGATAGATGGCTACACCTTC
CASSETGIDGYTF
>TRBV10-3|TRBD2|TRBJ2-7|NA
TGTGCCATCACTTCAGGGACTAGCTTTTTGGAGCAGTACTTC
CAITSGTSFLEQYF
>TRBV20-1|TRBD1|TRBJ1-5|few
TGCAGTGCTAGAGACGGGACAGGGAGCCCCAATCAGCCCCAGCATTTT
CSARDGTGSPNQPQHF
>TRBV5-1|NA|TRBJ2-1|NA
TGTGCCAGCAGCTCAAGCTCTTTGGGGCGGCATGAGCAGTTCTTC
CASSSSSLGRHEQFF
>TRBV7-3|TRBD2|TRBJ2-1|few
TGTGCCAGCAGCTTAGTAGCTAGCGGAAACAATGAGCAGTTCTTC
CASSLVASGNNEQFF
>TRBV20-1|NA|TRBJ2-3|NA
TGCAGTGCTCCCTCGCTAGTTGGAGATACGCAGTATTTT
CSAPSLVGDTQYF
>TRBV5-1|NA|TRBJ2-1|many
TGCGCCAGCAGCCCGGACAGCGGCGATGAGCAGTTCTTC
CASSPDSGDEQFF
>TRBV5-6|NA|TRBJ2-2|NA
TGTGCCAGCAGTTATACCGGGACATCGAACACCGGGGAGCTGTTTTTT
CASSYTGTSNTGELFF
>TRBV5-1|NA|TRBJ1-1|many
TGCGCCAGCAGCTCGCGGGTCGGGGCTGGCACTGAAGCTTTCTTT
CASSSRVGAGTEAFF
>TRBV29-1|NA|TRBJ2-5|many
TGCAGCGTTGAACTGAGCAGGGGAGGGACCCAGTACTTC
CSVELSRGGTQYF
>TRBV12-3/TRBV12-4|TRBD2|TRBJ2-7|many
TGTGCCAGCAGTTTGATTAGCGGGAATCGGGCCTACGAGCAGTACTTC
CASSLISGNRAYEQYF
>TRBV29-1|NA|TRBJ2-3|few
TGCAGCGTTGAAGATCCCACTATCCGGGATACGCAGTATTTT
CSVEDPTIRDTQYF
>TRBV28|NA|TRBJ2-3|NA
TGTGCCAGCAGAGCTCAGGCAGATACGCAGTATTTT
CASRAQADTQYF
>TRBV5-1|NA|TRBJ2-3|NA
TGCGCCAGCAGCTCGACCTTCACAGATACGCAGTATTTT
CASSSTFTDTQYF
>TRBV5-6|NA|TRBJ2-7|NA
TGTGCCAGCAGCTTGGGACCGCACGCTTACGAGCAGTACTTC
CASSLGPHAYEQYF
>TRBV25-1|TRBD2|TRBJ2-7|many
TGTGCCAGCAGTGAAGGGGGAAGCGGGGGGTACGAGCAGTACTTC
CASSEGGSGGYEQYF
>TRBV9|TRBD2|TRBJ2-7|few
TGTGCCAGCAGCGCTCATAGCGGGGCCTCCTACGAGCAGTACTTC
CASSAHSGASYEQYF
>TRBV10-3|NA|TRBJ2-7|NA
TGTGCCATCAGTGAGTCGGGTGAGCAGTACTTC
CAISESGEQYF
>TRBV11-2|NA|TRBJ2-7|NA
TGTGCCAGCAGCTTTCAGTACGAGCAGTACTTC
CASSFQYEQYF
>TRBV7-2|TRBD2|TRBJ2-1|NA
TGTGCCAGCACTAGCGGGAGTGGCGATGAGCAGTTCTTC
CASTSGSGDEQFF
>TRBV7-9|TRBD1|TRBJ2-7|NA
TGTGCCAGCAGCCTAGGGACAGGGGGCGAGCAGTACTTC
CASSLGTGGEQYF
>TRBV10-2|TRBD2|TRBJ2-7|NA
TGCGCCAGCAGTAGACTAGCGGGAGAAAATGAGCAGTACTTC
CASSRLAGENEQYF
>TRBV7-8|NA|TRBJ2-1|few
TGTGCCAGCAGCCTTCTGGAAGAGCAGTTCTTC
CASSLLEEQFF
>TRBV20-1|TRBD1|TRBJ2-7|NA
TGCAGTGCTAGTTGGACAGGGGGCTACGAGCAGTACTTC
CSASWTGGYEQYF